What follows describes a single T cell receptor (beta chain). The antigen is unknown. Documented time point: week 5, during vaccination. Vaccinated patients received 300 ug of mutant IDH1 20-mer peptide per dose, with topical imiquimod. The donors' diagnosis was new WHO grade 3 or 4 astrocytoma that was IDH1-mutant and ATRX-lost. These data originate in a study of a mutant IDH1 vaccine in newly diagnosed glioma. For the study at large: At weeks 1, 3, 5, 7, 11, 15, 19 and 23, patients received a vaccination, eight in all. Treated patients had a mean age of approximately 40 years and an approximately 62% male, approximately 38% female split.

This CDR3 spans 13 amino acids. The V end lost 1 base, the J end lost 8 bases, and 11 bases lay between the germline ends. Germline loops: CDR1 SGHAT, CDR2 FQNNGV. TCRdb's table, derived via immunoSEQ multiplex PCR, lists solely in-frame clones and lacks some. The sample lists tens of thousands of clones, roughly 78% occurring once. Sequencing was performed on PBMCs, taken from a glioma patient whose treatment included an IDH1 peptide vaccine. The rearrangement links TRBV11-2 to TRBJ1-2; D is ambiguous. This clonotype originated in a woman aged 40 to 50 with glioma. The CDR3 coding sequence is TGTGCCAGCAGCTTAGCCCAGAGCTACGGCTACACCTTC. Translation: CASSLAQSYGYTF.